A selection of T cell receptor beta chains follows, all from one sample in a study of metastatic and nonmetastatic thyroid tumors. TCRdb re-clonotyped the PCR reads through MiXCR. The sample yields about 24,000 clones, about 26% seen once. Source material: blood. The source of these receptors is a male donor with papillary thyroid cancer or a benign thyroid nodule (not recorded which). Some clones in this sample may be carry-over from other donors' samples. The CDR3 runs from the conserved cysteine through the conserved F or W.

CDR3 length: 14; V gene: TRBV28; J gene: TRBJ2-1; CDR3 protein: CASSPQRLFNEQFF
CDR3 length: 13; V gene: TRBV28; J gene: TRBJ2-2; CDR3 protein: CASSGTNTGELFF
CDR3 length: 15; V gene: TRBV19; J gene: TRBJ2-1; CDR3 protein: CASSSRGSPYNEQFF
CDR3 length: 10; V gene: TRBV30; J gene: TRBJ1-2; CDR3 protein: CAWRSNGYTF
CDR3 length: 12; V gene: TRBV12-3/TRBV12-4; J gene: TRBJ1-2; CDR3 protein: CASSLDLRGYTF
CDR3 length: 13; V gene: TRBV20-1; J gene: TRBJ2-5; CDR3 protein: CSARVGRGETQYF
CDR3 length: 14; V gene: TRBV5-4; J gene: TRBJ2-3; CDR3 protein: CASRGQGGLDTQYF
CDR3 length: 14; V gene: TRBV5-1; J gene: TRBJ2-1; CDR3 protein: CASSLGLGSNEQFF
CDR3 length: 16; V gene: TRBV18; J gene: TRBJ2-1; CDR3 protein: CASSRDDRGVEDEQFF
CDR3 length: 15; V gene: TRBV7-2; J gene: TRBJ2-6; CDR3 protein: CASSPSGYGANVLTF
CDR3 length: 15; V gene: TRBV20-1; J gene: TRBJ2-5; CDR3 protein: CSASEGATPTGTQYF
CDR3 length: 13; V gene: TRBV20-1; J gene: TRBJ2-7; CDR3 protein: CSASGTRSWEQYF
CDR3 length: 16; V gene: TRBV7-6; J gene: TRBJ1-4; CDR3 protein: CASSRLPGPTNDKLFF
CDR3 length: 12; V gene: TRBV12-3/TRBV12-4; J gene: TRBJ2-1; CDR3 protein: CASSAQNNEQFF
CDR3 length: 13; V gene: TRBV7-9; J gene: TRBJ2-7; CDR3 protein: CASSAGGNYEQYF
CDR3 length: 15; V gene: TRBV4-2; J gene: TRBJ1-3; CDR3 protein: CASSQEDISGNTIYF
CDR3 length: 14; V gene: TRBV5-1; J gene: TRBJ2-2; CDR3 protein: CASSLKLNTGELFF
CDR3 length: 16; V gene: TRBV10-2; J gene: TRBJ2-2; CDR3 protein: CARTPSAITGIGELFF
CDR3 length: 17; V gene: TRBV24-1; J gene: TRBJ2-5; CDR3 protein: CATIDLTYPGQKETQYF
CDR3 length: 17; V gene: TRBV9; J gene: TRBJ2-3; CDR3 protein: CASSVGSGREPLDTQYF
CDR3 length: 17; V gene: TRBV6-6; J gene: TRBJ1-3; CDR3 protein: CASIYRLYRKERNTIYF
CDR3 length: 13; V gene: TRBV7-6; J gene: TRBJ2-7; CDR3 protein: CASNSPYSYEQYF
CDR3 length: 11; V gene: TRBV20-1; J gene: TRBJ2-3; CDR3 protein: CSAADEWTQYF
CDR3 length: 14; V gene: TRBV15; J gene: TRBJ2-3; CDR3 protein: CATSRDRWADTQYF
CDR3 length: 18; V gene: TRBV9; J gene: TRBJ2-1; CDR3 protein: CASSVAATVAGVYNEQFF
CDR3 length: 13; V gene: TRBV15; J gene: TRBJ2-7; CDR3 protein: CATSRDKGTLSDF
CDR3 length: 15; V gene: TRBV9; J gene: TRBJ1-5; CDR3 protein: CTSSVGTGGNQSQHF
CDR3 length: 17; V gene: TRBV5-1; J gene: TRBJ2-5; CDR3 protein: CASSLVGLAGLGGTQYF
CDR3 length: 15; V gene: TRBV10-3; J gene: TRBJ2-5; CDR3 protein: CAISQGSGNQGTKYF
CDR3 length: 14; V gene: TRBV6-1; J gene: TRBJ2-7; CDR3 protein: CASTPGQGLYEQYF
CDR3 length: 14; V gene: TRBV29-1; J gene: TRBJ2-3; CDR3 protein: CSVATGAPTDTQYF
CDR3 length: 15; V gene: TRBV6-1; J gene: TRBJ2-7; CDR3 protein: CASSPQGSGVYEQYF
CDR3 length: 16; V gene: TRBV11-2; J gene: TRBJ2-7; CDR3 protein: CASRSRPTGVNYEQYF
CDR3 length: 13; V gene: TRBV7-8; J gene: TRBJ1-1; CDR3 protein: CASRSDTNTEAFF
CDR3 length: 14; V gene: TRBV24-1; J gene: TRBJ2-1; CDR3 protein: CATSDFSWYNEQFF